Shown below are 6 T cell receptor beta chains from a single sample sequenced in a study of multiple sclerosis patients with progressive multifocal leukoencephalopathy. Time point of the sample: time of PML onset. Method: immunoSEQ multiplex PCR; TCRdb's copy keeps in-frame clones and lacks some. The sample lists under 35,000 clones; roughly 89% were seen once. The sequenced sample was PBMCs, obtained from a patient treated with natalizumab. These receptors originate from a woman in her forties with progressive multifocal leukoencephalopathy.

The chain recombines TRBV7-2 with TRBJ2-7; TRBD2 agrees at 11 bases. Per germline, CDR1 SGHTA and CDR2 FQGNSA. The V gene end was trimmed by 2 bases and the J gene end by 2 bases; junction bases not matched to a gene: 11. This CDR3 is built from 18 residues. The CDR3 sequence: CASSLQARTSGGTYEQYF. The CDR3 region has the DNA TGTGCCAGCAGCTTACAGGCGCGTACTAGCGGGGGAACCTACGAGCAGTACTTC.

The CDR3 bases are TGTGCCAGCTCACCACTCGGCGGGAGTTTTCCCTTCCGCGACTACAATGAGCAGTTCTTC. This encodes CASSPLGGSFPFRDYNEQFF. The chain uses TRBV18 and TRBJ2-1; 7 bases agree with TRBD2. The junction had 18 bases not matched to a gene; V was cut back by 1 base and J by 3 bases. From germline, CDR1 is KGHSH and CDR2 LQKENI. This CDR3 has 20 residues.

The gene calls are TRBV11-2 and TRBJ1-5; D call uncertain. Trimming stripped 0 bases from V and 4 bases from J, with 10 bases between. Germline assignment: CDR1 SGHAT and CDR2 FQNNGV. The CDR3 length is 15 residues. The CDR3 bases are TGTGCCAGCAGCTTAGATCGGCATTATAATCAGCCCCAGCATTTT. Residues: CASSLDRHYNQPQHF. Using reference TRBV11-2 and TRBJ1-5 for the parts outside the CDR3, the full variable domain is EAGVAQSPRYKIIEKRQSVAFWCNPISGHATLYWYQQILGQGPKLLIQFQNNGVVDDSQLPKDRFSAERLKGVDSTLKIQPAKLEDSAVYLCASSLDRHYNQPQHFGDGTRLSIL.

This sequence joins TRBV25-1 and TRBJ1-5; D might be TRBD1 (6 bases). V was pared by 8 bases and J by 3 bases, with 11 bases between. Germline V lookup: CDR1 MGHDK, CDR2 SYGVNS. This CDR3 has 13 amino acids. CDR3 nucleotide sequence: TGTGCCAGCTCAACAGGGTTCAATCAGCCCCAGCATTTT. Amino acid sequence: CASSTGFNQPQHF.

CDR3 bases: TGTGCCACCACCAGGGTGGGCACTGAAGCTTTCTTT. It codes for CATTRVGTEAFF. The V call is TRBV28, the J call TRBJ1-1, with D possibly TRBD1 on 5 matching bases. V dropped 10 bases and J dropped 4 bases, with 13 bases sitting between them. CDR1 and CDR2 from the germline V gene are MDHEN and SYDVKM. This CDR3 spans 12 amino acids.

This clone was counted a single time. The chain links TRBV7-9 to TRBJ2-5; D may be TRBD1 (8 bases). V was clipped by 2 bases and J by 5 bases, with 18 bases between them. There are 16 residues in the CDR3. Per the germline V gene, CDR1 is SEHNR and CDR2 is FQNEAQ (reference sequence). This chain's CDR3 is CASSLPRTGRGETQYF. The DNA of the CDR3 is TGTGCCAGCAGCTTACCCCGGACAGGGCGGGGGGAGACCCAGTACTTC.